These 5 T cell receptor beta chains came from one sample sequenced in a study of T cells after yellow fever vaccination. Using its own MiXCR run on the 5' RACE reads, TCRdb lists one record per CDR3 protein. This sample carries approximately 510,000 distinct CDR3 sequences, around a fifth of them seen once, and the ten largest clones take approximately 15%. Sequences were derived from PBMCs, sampled roughly 20 days after the first yellow fever vaccination. The source of these receptors is a man between 18 and 29 years old who received the YFV17D yellow fever vaccine.

This clonotype turned up a few times. The genes are TRBV18 and TRBJ1-2; tentative D call: TRBD1 (6 bases). Germline V gives CDR1 KGHSH, CDR2 LQKENI. V gave up 6 bases and J gave up 8 bases, with 22 bases separating them. The CDR3 covers 15 residues. CDR3 amino acids: CASSGSAGDPSGYTF. CDR3 nucleotides: TGTGCCAGCTCGGGGAGTGCAGGGGATCCCTCCGGCTACACCTTC.

The DNA for the CDR3 is TGTGCCAGCACCAGGGGGATTGGGGAGCAGTACGTC. Protein sequence: CASTRGIGEQYV. J is TRBJ2-7 and V is TRBV6-1, with 7 bases aligning to TRBD1. With 7 bases clipped from V and 7 bases from J, the junction kept 7 bases outside the gene matches. The CDR3 has 12 amino acids. Germline CDR1 and CDR2: MNHNS and SASEGT.

This clonotype has a handful of counts. The rearrangement uses TRBV7-9 and TRBJ2-2; D gene ambiguous. The CDR3 is 17 amino acids. The germline V gene encodes CDR1 SEHNR and CDR2 FQNEAQ (reference sequence). The V end was cut by 4 bases, the J end by 2 bases, with 17 bases between. CDR3 region: CASSSADGPFNTGELFF. In DNA, the CDR3 is TGTGCCAGCAGCTCTGCCGACGGCCCCTTTAACACCGGGGAGCTGTTTTTT.

This clonotype was counted a few times. The chain has TRBV7-2 and TRBJ2-3; no definite D call. Germline V CDR1 and CDR2: SGHTA, FQGNSA. The CDR3 runs 15 residues. Between the trimmed V and J ends, which lost 2 bases and 2 bases, there was a span of 11 bases. The chain's CDR3 is CASSLLHTSTDTQYF. CDR3 DNA: TGTGCCAGCAGCTTACTCCACACCTCCACAGATACGCAGTATTTT.

The CDR3 is CASSDSLGNEQFF. The CDR3 DNA follows: TGTGCCAGCAGCGATTCACTAGGCAATGAGCAGTTCTTC. V gene TRBV9 combines with J gene TRBJ2-1; perhaps TRBD2 as D (5 bases). Germline lookup yields CDR1 SGDLS and CDR2 YYNGEE. CDR3 length equals 13 residues. V was clipped by 3 bases and J by 6 bases, with 10 bases between them.